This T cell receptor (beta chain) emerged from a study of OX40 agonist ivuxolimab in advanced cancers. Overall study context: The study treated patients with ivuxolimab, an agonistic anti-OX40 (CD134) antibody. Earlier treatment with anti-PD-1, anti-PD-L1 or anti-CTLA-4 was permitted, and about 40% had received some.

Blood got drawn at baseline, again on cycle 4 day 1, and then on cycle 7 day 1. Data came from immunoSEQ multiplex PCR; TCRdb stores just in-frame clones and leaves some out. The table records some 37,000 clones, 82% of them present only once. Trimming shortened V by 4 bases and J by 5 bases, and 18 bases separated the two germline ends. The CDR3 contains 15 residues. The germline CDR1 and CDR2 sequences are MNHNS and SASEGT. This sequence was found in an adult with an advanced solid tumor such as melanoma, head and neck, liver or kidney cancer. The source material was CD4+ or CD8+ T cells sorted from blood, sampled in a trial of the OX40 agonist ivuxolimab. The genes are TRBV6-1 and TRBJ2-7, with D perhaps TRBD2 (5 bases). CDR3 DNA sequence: TGTGCCAGCAGTGGCGAGCGGAACCCCCCCCACGAGCAGTACTTC. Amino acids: CASSGERNPPHEQYF.